This T cell receptor beta chain appears in the sequencing data of a study of identical twins. Each cDNA held unique molecular identifiers, and template switching gave it a universal primer site. TCRdb reprocessed the 5' RACE reads via MiXCR and lists one record per CDR3 protein. The data hold 240,000 or so distinct CDR3 sequences, with roughly 7% observed a single time. Study-level results: One should note that invariant MAIT and iNKT cells could partly confound zero-insertion analyses. An excess of low generation probability was shown by twin-shared out-of-frame alpha sequences.

From germline, CDR1 is MNHEY and CDR2 SVGAGI. The V gene lost 7 bases and the J gene lost 7 bases, with 11 bases spanning the gap. The CDR3 is 12 residues long. In this sample, this clonotype turned up many times. What it recognizes is unknown. These data are also associated with another study on yellow fever vaccine responses in identical twins. That work adds: Convergence reportedly seemed to mark part of the twins' vaccine T cell response, with personalization marking the rest.

The rearrangement links TRBV6-5 to TRBJ1-5, with D possibly matching TRBD1 (6 bases). The specimen sequenced was memory (CD45RO+) T cells sorted from blood. The clonotype originates from a woman in her late teens or twenties in good health. CDR3 DNA sequence: TGTGCCAGCAAAAAGGGGGACCAGCCCCAGCATTTT. Translated: CASKKGDQPQHF.